The 28 T cell receptor beta chains in this list originate from one sample, sequenced in a study of T cell repertoires in cytomegalovirus infection. Using its own MiXCR run on the reads, TCRdb lists one record per CDR3 protein. The sample has fewer than 550,000 distinct CDR3 sequences, about 25% seen once; the top ten hold over 10%. The source material was PBMCs. The source of these receptors is a human donor in good health (CMV status not recorded). Some clones in this sample may be carry-over from other donors' samples.

The chain carries TRBV20-1 and TRBJ2-3; 7 bases are a match to TRBD2. The CDR3 runs to 16 residues. Trimming removed 7 bases from V and 0 bases from J; junction bases left unmatched: 13. Germline loops: CDR1 DFQATT, CDR2 SNEGSKA (reference sequence). CDR3 DNA: TGCAGTGGGGCGGGACTATTCGTTACTAGCACAGATACGCAGTATTTT. Protein sequence: CSGAGLFVTSTDTQYF.

The chain joins TRBV12-3 or TRBV12-4 to TRBJ2-3; TRBD1 matches at 9 bases. The J segment lost 2 bases and the V segment lost 6 bases, leaving 9 bases of the junction unmatched. The CDR3 is 16 residues long. In nucleotides, the CDR3 is TGTGCCAGCAGCTTCTACAGGGGGCTTGACACAGATACGCAGTATTTT. It specifies CASSFYRGLDTDTQYF.

V is TRBV7-9 and J is TRBJ1-5; no definite D call. Germline lookup yields CDR1 SEHNR and CDR2 FQNEAQ (reference sequence). V was pared by 6 bases and J by 6 bases, with 12 bases between. The CDR3 covers 13 residues. The CDR3 DNA is TGTGCCAGCAGTCGGGGTACGGTTCAGCCCCAGCATTTT. It yields the protein CASSRGTVQPQHF.

This chain links TRBV24-1 with TRBJ2-2; maybe TRBD1 (6 bases). Germline V gene sequence: CDR1 KGHDR, CDR2 SFDVKD. This CDR3 region has 15 residues. Trimming shortened V by 4 bases and J by 2 bases, and 10 bases separated the two germline ends. The CDR3 sequence is CATSDHRANTGELFF. Here the CDR3 DNA reads TGTGCCACCAGTGACCACAGGGCTAACACCGGGGAGCTGTTTTTT.

This chain connects TRBV11-2 to TRBJ2-7; D not resolved. This CDR3 spans 13 amino acids. Germline lookup yields CDR1 SGHAT and CDR2 FQNNGV. V lost 8 bases and J 3 bases, leaving 14 bases between the germline ends. CDR3 sequence reads: CASQSGVDYEQYV. The CDR3 DNA follows: TGTGCCAGCCAAAGTGGGGTCGACTACGAGCAGTACGTC.

The chain uses TRBV6-4 and TRBJ2-2; 7 bases are a match to TRBD1. The V gene end was trimmed by 4 bases and the J gene end by 8 bases; junction bases not matched to a gene: 7. Germline V gives CDR1 MRHNA, CDR2 SNTAGT. CDR3 length: 14 amino acids. In DNA form, the CDR3 reads TGTGCCAGCAGTGGGGGACAGATCTCTGGGGAGCTGTTTTTT. It codes for CASSGGQISGELFF.

This chain joins TRBV2 and TRBJ1-4, with D uncertain. The CDR3 totals 14 residues. V was trimmed by 2 bases and J by 0 bases, leaving 4 bases between them. Germline V CDR1 and CDR2: SNHLY, FYNNEI. The CDR3 region is CASSESATNEKLFF. CDR3 coding DNA: TGTGCCAGCAGTGAAAGTGCAACTAATGAAAAACTGTTTTTT. The entire variable domain, with the rest obtained from reference TRBV2 and TRBJ1-4, is as follows: EPEVTQTPSHQVTQMGQEVILRCVPISNHLYFYWYRQILGQKVEFLVSFYNNEISEKSEIFDDQFSVERPDGSNFTLKIRSTKLEDSAMYFCASSESATNEKLFFGSGTQLSVL.

The chain couples TRBV6-2 or TRBV6-3 to TRBJ1-6; TRBD1 is a possible D gene (6 bases). From germline, CDR1 is MNHEY and CDR2 SVGEGT. V was trimmed by 0 bases and J by 10 bases, leaving 13 bases between them. This CDR3 is built from 15 residues. CDR3: CASSYSEGVGSPLHF. CDR3 sequence (DNA): TGTGCCAGCAGTTACTCAGAGGGGGTAGGATCACCCCTCCACTTT.

The chain joins TRBV11-2 to TRBJ2-4, with 10 bases aligning to TRBD2. Germline lookup yields CDR1 SGHAT and CDR2 FQNNGV. Trimming at V came to 3 bases and at J to 1 base, leaving 6 bases not matched to a gene. CDR3 size: 17 residues. CDR3 region: CASSFSGTSDAKNIQYF. CDR3 in DNA: TGTGCCAGCAGCTTCTCCGGGACTAGCGACGCCAAAAACATTCAGTACTTC.

This rearrangement joins TRBV2 to TRBJ2-1, with D possibly being TRBD2 (7 bases). The CDR3 has 19 residues. Per germline, CDR1 SNHLY and CDR2 FYNNEI. With 8 bases removed from V and 4 bases from J, the gap between germline ends came to 30 bases. The CDR3 DNA reads TGTGCCAGCCGCGCCGGGGGGCTAGCGCCAACAGACCGGTACAATGAGCAGTTCTTC. Encoded protein: CASRAGGLAPTDRYNEQFF.

Only a few counts were recorded for this clonotype. The chain joins TRBV7-7 to TRBJ2-2, with D unclear. Trimming stripped 5 bases from V and 7 bases from J, with 11 bases between. The CDR3 has 13 residues. CDR1 is SSHAT and CDR2 is FNYEAQ in the germline V gene (reference sequence). Here the CDR3 DNA reads TGTGCCAGCAGCCCCCTAAGGTTCGGGGAGCTGTTTTTT. Protein product: CASSPLRFGELFF.

This clonotype came up a few times. The rearrangement joins TRBV27 to TRBJ1-1; D is uncertain. The germline gives CDR1 MNHEY, CDR2 SMNVEV (reference sequence). The CDR3 has 12 residues. Trimming took off 5 bases at V and 5 bases at J, with 9 bases between the two ends. This CDR3 is CASSDRGTEAFF. CDR3 in DNA: TGTGCCAGCAGTGATCGGGGAACTGAAGCTTTCTTT.

This clonotype was counted between two and nine times. The rearrangement uses TRBV10-3 and TRBJ1-1; 7 nucleotides agree with TRBD1. J gave up 3 bases and V 6 bases, and 4 bases lay outside the gene matches. The CDR3 has 13 amino acids. Per germline, CDR1 ENHRY and CDR2 SYGVKD. CDR3: CAIRPGQDTEAFF. CDR3 DNA: TGTGCCATCAGACCCGGACAGGACACTGAAGCTTTCTTT.

This clonotype was recorded a few times. This sequence joins TRBV6-5 and TRBJ1-5; no clear D. The CDR3 contains 15 residues. The germline gives CDR1 MNHEY, CDR2 SVGAGI. V shed 5 bases and J shed 3 bases, with 14 bases lying between them. CDR3 region: CASSPGQLYNQPQHF. DNA of the CDR3: TGTGCCAGCAGTCCCGGGCAGCTCTACAATCAGCCCCAGCATTTT.

Ten or more counts support this clonotype. The chain uses TRBV4-1 and TRBJ2-2, with 11 bases identical to TRBD2. This CDR3 has 17 residues. The germline V gene has CDR1 MGHRA and CDR2 YSYEKL. V was pared by 4 bases and J by 3 bases, with 7 bases of the junction left unmatched. As DNA, the CDR3 is TGCGCCAGCAGCCTCCCGGGACTAGCGGCATACACCGGGGAGCTGTTTTTT. Translated, it gives CASSLPGLAAYTGELFF.

This chain links TRBV29-1 with TRBJ2-1, with D unclear. The CDR3 spans 15 residues. The V gene lost 1 base and the J gene lost 0 bases, with 10 bases spanning the gap. Germline lookup yields CDR1 SQVTM and CDR2 ANQGSEA. CDR3 loop: CSVEGHPSSYNEQFF. In DNA, the CDR3 is TGCAGCGTTGAAGGCCACCCCTCCTCCTACAATGAGCAGTTCTTC.

This clonotype showed up many times. V and J are TRBV7-6 and TRBJ2-1; possibly TRBD1 or TRBD2 for D (5 bases each). V lost 6 bases, J lost 8 bases, and 8 bases lay in between. The germline V gene has CDR1 SGHVS and CDR2 FNYEAQ. This CDR3 is built from 11 residues. This CDR3 reads CASRGVDEQFF. CDR3 in DNA: TGTGCCAGCAGGGGGGTCGATGAGCAGTTCTTC.

This clonotype has a single count. The chain employs TRBV24-1 and TRBJ1-1, with D perhaps matching TRBD1 (6 bases). Germline V gene lookup returns CDR1 KGHDR and CDR2 SFDVKD. The CDR3 has 13 residues. V was shortened by 6 bases and J by 5 bases, with 12 bases between the two germline ends. The CDR3 DNA reads as TGTGCCACCAGTTTAACAGGGAGTACTGAAGCTTTCTTT. Its translation is CATSLTGSTEAFF.

This clonotype has a count of ten or more. The rearrangement joins TRBV7-2 to TRBJ2-3; D is possibly TRBD1 (5 bases). This CDR3 has 14 amino acids. V was clipped by 5 bases and J by 2 bases, with 11 bases between them. Germline V gene sequence: CDR1 SGHTA, CDR2 FQGNSA. The CDR3 spells CASSLDRLTDTQYF. For the CDR3, the DNA is TGTGCCAGCAGCCTCGACAGACTCACAGATACGCAGTATTTT. The full variable domain, completed using reference TRBV7-2 and TRBJ2-3, is GAGVSQSPSNKVTEKGKDVELRCDPISGHTALYWYRQSLGQGLEFLIYFQGNSAPDKSGLPSDRFSAERTGGSVSTLTIQRTQQEDSAVYLCASSLDRLTDTQYFGPGTRLTVL.

The V and J genes are TRBV6-2 or TRBV6-3 and TRBJ1-4; 8 bases agree with TRBD1. The V gene's germline CDR1 is MNHEY and CDR2 SVGEGT. The CDR3 runs 16 residues. V lost 6 bases and J lost 8; bases outside the gene matches: 14. CDR3 region: CASRSQTGVGQEKLFF. The DNA for the CDR3 is TGTGCCAGCAGATCTCAGACAGGGGTTGGACAAGAAAAACTGTTTTTT.

V usage is TRBV2 and J usage is TRBJ1-1; 7 positions match TRBD1. V gave up 8 bases and J gave up 1 base; unmatched junction bases: 4. The CDR3 extends over 13 amino acids. Per germline, CDR1 SNHLY and CDR2 FYNNEI. CDR3 DNA sequence: TGTGCCAGCCAGGACAGGAGGAACACTGAAGCTTTCTTT. Protein product: CASQDRRNTEAFF.

This clonotype was picked up a small number of times. V is TRBV7-2 and J is TRBJ2-7; 7 bases fit TRBD2. Germline V CDR1 and CDR2: SGHTA, FQGNSA. CDR3 length: 15 amino acids. V was clipped by 5 bases and J by 2 bases; unmatched bases: 9. The CDR3 loop reads CASSPNLGGAYEQYF. In nucleotides, the CDR3 is TGTGCCAGCAGCCCGAATTTGGGGGGGGCCTACGAGCAGTACTTC.

CDR3 bases: TGTGCCATCAGGGATGGGAGCAATCAGCCCCAGCATTTT. The encoded protein is CAIRDGSNQPQHF. The chain employs TRBV10-3 and TRBJ1-5; D not resolved. The CDR3 contains 13 residues. CDR1 ENHRY and CDR2 SYGVKD come from the germline V gene. V was shortened by 6 bases and J by 1 base, with 7 bases between the two germline ends.

This clonotype was recorded a few times. The chain has TRBV7-2 and TRBJ2-7; D is perhaps TRBD1 or TRBD2 (5 bases each). Deletions cut 5 bases from V and 1 base from J, with 15 bases between. The germline V gene has CDR1 SGHTA and CDR2 FQGNSA. This CDR3 contains 15 residues. The CDR3 DNA sequence: TGTGCCAGCAGCCCGGGACCCGAGGGGTCCTACGAGCAGTACGTC. Protein sequence: CASSPGPEGSYEQYV.

The chain joins TRBV28 to TRBJ2-7; weak D call: TRBD2 (6 bases). Trimming stripped 5 bases from V and 5 bases from J, with 22 bases between. Germline lookup yields CDR1 MDHEN and CDR2 SYDVKM. This CDR3 region has 16 residues. The CDR3 nucleotides are TGTGCCAGCAGTCCCCGGGGGTGGGGCTCCGAGGACGAGCAGTACTTC. Translation: CASSPRGWGSEDEQYF.

The CDR3 bases are TGTGCCAGCAGCACCCCCCCGGGCTCCTACAATGAGCAGTTCTTC. Amino acids: CASSTPPGSYNEQFF. The rearrangement uses TRBV11-3 and TRBJ2-1, with unresolved D. Trimming cost V 5 bases and J 0 bases, with 11 bases left between them. Germline CDR1 is SGHNT and CDR2 is YENEEA. The CDR3 sequence is 15 residues long.

The chain combines TRBV10-3 with TRBJ2-6; D remains unclear. V was trimmed by 4 bases and J by 2 bases, leaving 12 bases between them. The CDR3 contains 16 residues. Germline V gene sequence: CDR1 ENHRY, CDR2 SYGVKD. This chain's CDR3 is CAISVGPTAGANVLTF. The CDR3, as DNA: TGTGCCATCAGTGTTGGGCCGACCGCTGGGGCCAACGTCCTGACTTTC.

The chain recombines TRBV6-2 or TRBV6-3 with TRBJ2-1; 14 bases fit TRBD2. This CDR3 comprises 15 residues. V dropped 6 bases and J dropped 10; count of bases not matched to a gene: 8. Germline lookup yields CDR1 MNHEY and CDR2 SVGEGT. CDR3 region: CASRPGTSGSWEQFF. The CDR3 coding sequence is TGTGCCAGCAGACCCGGGACTAGCGGGAGCTGGGAGCAGTTCTTC.